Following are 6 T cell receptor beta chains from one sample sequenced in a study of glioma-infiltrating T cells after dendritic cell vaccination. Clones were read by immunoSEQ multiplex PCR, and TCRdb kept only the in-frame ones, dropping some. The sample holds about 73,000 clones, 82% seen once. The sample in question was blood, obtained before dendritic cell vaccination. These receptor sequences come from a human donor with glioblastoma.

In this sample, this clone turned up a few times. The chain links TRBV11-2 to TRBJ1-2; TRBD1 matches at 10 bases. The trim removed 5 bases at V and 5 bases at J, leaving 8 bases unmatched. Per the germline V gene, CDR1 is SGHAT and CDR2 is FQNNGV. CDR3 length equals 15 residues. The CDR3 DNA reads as TGTGCCAGCAGCGCAGGGGACAGGGGAGTGTATGGCTACACCTTC. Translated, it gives CASSAGDRGVYGYTF.

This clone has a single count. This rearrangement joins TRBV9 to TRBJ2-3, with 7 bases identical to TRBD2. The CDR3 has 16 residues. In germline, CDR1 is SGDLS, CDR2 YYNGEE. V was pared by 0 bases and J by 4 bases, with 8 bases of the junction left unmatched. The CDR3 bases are TGTGCCAGCAGCGTAGGGGTCGGAGGGAGGGCAGATACGCAGTATTTT. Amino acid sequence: CASSVGVGGRADTQYF.

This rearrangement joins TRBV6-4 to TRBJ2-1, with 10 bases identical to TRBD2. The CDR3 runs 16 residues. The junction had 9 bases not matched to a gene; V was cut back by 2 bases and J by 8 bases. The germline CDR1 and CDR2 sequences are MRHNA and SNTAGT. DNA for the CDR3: TGTGCCAGCAGTGACACCGAGCGGGGGGGCCACCATGAGCAGTTCTTC. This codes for CASSDTERGGHHEQFF.

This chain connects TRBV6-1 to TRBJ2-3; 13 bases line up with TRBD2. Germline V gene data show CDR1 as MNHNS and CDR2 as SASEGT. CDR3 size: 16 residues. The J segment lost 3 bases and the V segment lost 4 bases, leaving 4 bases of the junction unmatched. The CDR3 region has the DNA TGTGCCAGCAGTGGCGGACTAGCGGGAGATACAGATACGCAGTATTTT. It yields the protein CASSGGLAGDTDTQYF.

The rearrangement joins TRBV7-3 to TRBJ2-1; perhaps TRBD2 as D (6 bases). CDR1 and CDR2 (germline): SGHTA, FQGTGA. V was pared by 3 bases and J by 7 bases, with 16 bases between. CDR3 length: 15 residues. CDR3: CASSLFQRALNEQFF. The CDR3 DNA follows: TGTGCCAGCAGCTTGTTCCAGCGGGCTCTAAATGAGCAGTTCTTC.

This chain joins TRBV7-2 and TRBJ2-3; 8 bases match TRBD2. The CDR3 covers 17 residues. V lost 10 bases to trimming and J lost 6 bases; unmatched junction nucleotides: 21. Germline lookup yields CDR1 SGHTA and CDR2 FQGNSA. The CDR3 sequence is CATPGGTRWVDADTQYF. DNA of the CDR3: TGTGCCACCCCTGGGGGGACTAGATGGGTTGACGCGGATACGCAGTATTTT.